The clone carrying this T cell receptor (beta chain) was observed many times. Its matching antigen is unknown. This record comes from a study of blood T cells in healthy people across ages. Alongside a J-beta primer mix, a sample-barcoded 5' primer served in a second PCR lasting about 7 to 12 cycles. Each sample yielded at least 2.5 million CDR3-containing paired-end reads. A single record per CDR3 protein comes from TCRdb applying MiXCR to the 5' RACE reads. The table has about 1.7 million distinct CDR3 sequences, roughly 30% seen once. Broader study findings: Age brought a roughly linear fall in TCR beta diversity measured per million T cells.

CDR3 length equals 10 residues. Trimming removed 5 bases at V and 4 bases at J, with 3 bases between. The V gene's germline CDR1 is LGHNT and CDR2 FRNRAP. Ranging in age from about 6 to 95, the donors were healthy Caucasian individuals from Russia. This receptor was identified in a woman aged 30 to 39 in good health. Material: blood. The chain links TRBV12-5 to TRBJ2-7; D remains unclear. CDR3 sequence reads: CASGRYEQYF. CDR3 nucleotides: TGTGCTAGTGGTCGGTACGAGCAGTACTTC.